The next 32 T cell receptor beta chains were all read from a single sample in a study of control samples from healthy donors and cancer patients. The method was immunoSEQ multiplex PCR; TCRdb's version includes in-frame clones alone and lacks a portion of them. The table lists about 160,000 clones, around 90% of them singletons. Material for sequencing was blood. The receptors were gathered from a woman aged 25 to 39 in good health.

This clone was seen just once. The CDR3 loop reads CASSSWGNQPQHF. CDR3 in DNA: TGTGCCAGCAGTTCCTGGGGCAATCAGCCCCAGCATTTT. The rearrangement links TRBV6-6 to TRBJ1-5; D call uncertain. The CDR3 contains 13 residues. V was pared by 4 bases and J by 2 bases, with 6 bases between. Germline loops: CDR1 MNHNY, CDR2 SVGAGI (reference sequence).

The chain couples TRBV2 to TRBJ2-2, with 9 bases aligning to TRBD1. The CDR3 is 15 amino acids. V shed 6 bases, J shed 3 bases, and the junction held 5 bases outside the gene matches. Germline CDR1 is SNHLY and CDR2 is FYNNEI. The chain's CDR3 is CASSGDRAYTGELFF. The CDR3 region has the DNA TGTGCCAGCAGCGGGGACAGGGCTTACACCGGGGAGCTGTTTTTT.

The chain uses TRBV29-1 and TRBJ2-1, with 9 bases identical to TRBD2. Germline loops: CDR1 SQVTM, CDR2 ANQGSEA. This CDR3 has 17 amino acids. V was pared by 3 bases and J by 6 bases, with 15 bases of the junction left unmatched. Here the CDR3 DNA reads TGCAGCGTTGAGGGTGGGCGACTAGCGGAAGGGGGCAATGAGCAGTTCTTC. Its translation is CSVEGGRLAEGGNEQFF.

The V and J genes are TRBV28 and TRBJ2-4; 7 nucleotides align to TRBD1. The CDR3 is 16 amino acids. Trimming at V came to 3 bases and at J to 0 bases, leaving 5 bases not matched to a gene. The germline CDR1 and CDR2 sequences are MDHEN and SYDVKM. The CDR3 bases are TGTGCCAGCAGTTTGGACAGGACTCTAGCCAAAAACATTCAGTACTTC. Protein product: CASSLDRTLAKNIQYF.

This rearrangement joins TRBV21-1 to TRBJ2-7; the table calls TRBD2, which could not be checked here. TRBV21-1 is shown as a pseudogene. The CDR3 runs 16 residues. The CDR3 loop reads CASSKGPGFPTYEQYF. CDR3 DNA sequence: TGTGCCAGCAGCAAAGGGCCGGGATTTCCGACCTACGAGCAGTACTTC.

This chain joins TRBV4-1 and TRBJ2-7, with no clear D. Germline CDR1 and CDR2: MGHRA and YSYEKL. CDR3 length: 14 residues. The V and J ends lost 4 bases and 6 bases respectively, with 16 bases between them. The DNA for the CDR3 is TGCGCCAGCAGCCTGTCTGGCCCCTACTCCGAGCAGTACTTC. Residues: CASSLSGPYSEQYF.

The chain is built from TRBV10-3 and TRBJ2-3; weak D call: TRBD1 (6 bases). The germline gives CDR1 ENHRY, CDR2 SYGVKD. Trimming cost V 4 bases and J 2 bases, with 19 bases left between them. The CDR3 has 17 amino acids. CDR3 region: CAISGFPGQLLTDTQYF. CDR3 bases: TGTGCCATCAGTGGATTCCCGGGACAACTCCTCACAGATACGCAGTATTTT.

V and J are TRBV9 and TRBJ2-2; D call uncertain. The CDR3 spans 16 residues. V lost 0 bases, J lost 1 base, and 10 bases lay in between. In germline, CDR1 is SGDLS, CDR2 YYNGEE. The CDR3: CASSVGPIQNTGELFF. The CDR3 DNA sequence: TGTGCCAGCAGCGTAGGGCCTATACAGAACACCGGGGAGCTGTTTTTT.

The chain recombines TRBV30 with TRBJ1-1; D gene unclear. Trimming took 0 bases from V and 0 from J, leaving 5 bases between them. CDR3 size: 13 residues. Looked up from germline, CDR1 is GTSNPN and CDR2 is SVGIG (reference sequence). CDR3: CAWSVDMNTEAFF. DNA for the CDR3: TGTGCCTGGAGTGTTGATATGAACACTGAAGCTTTCTTT.

This chain links TRBV19 with TRBJ2-1, with TRBD2 matching 13 bases. The CDR3 runs to 17 residues. Germline V CDR1 and CDR2: LNHDA, SQIVND (reference sequence). The junction had 8 bases not matched to a gene; V was cut back by 5 bases and J by 4 bases. CDR3 in amino acids: CASSPRTSGRSYNEQFF. CDR3 nucleotide sequence: TGTGCCAGTAGTCCTAGGACTAGCGGGAGATCTTACAATGAGCAGTTCTTC.

The V call is TRBV28, the J call TRBJ1-1; the D is unclear. From germline, CDR1 is MDHEN and CDR2 SYDVKM. This CDR3 spans 11 amino acids. Trimming took 5 bases from V and 3 from J, leaving 4 bases between them. DNA of the CDR3: TGTGCCAGCAGTCCACACACTGAAGCTTTCTTT. Translating gives CASSPHTEAFF.

This clone occurred once. The chain carries TRBV5-4 and TRBJ2-1; 10 positions match TRBD2. Germline values: CDR1 SGHNT, CDR2 YYREEE (reference sequence). Trimming took 4 bases from V and 4 from J; bases not matched to a gene: 5. The length of the CDR3 is 15 residues. CDR3 DNA sequence: TGTGCCAGCAGCCCTACAGCGGGAGGGTACAATGAGCAGTTCTTC. It codes for CASSPTAGGYNEQFF.

This rearrangement joins TRBV9 to TRBJ2-2, with a weak D call TRBD2 (6 bases). The CDR3 contains 14 residues. Germline V gene sequence: CDR1 SGDLS, CDR2 YYNGEE. V lost 2 bases to trimming and J lost 1 base, with 6 bases between them. The CDR3: CASSVSGNTGELFF. The DNA for the CDR3 is TGTGCCAGCAGCGTTAGCGGGAACACCGGGGAGCTGTTTTTT.

This chain joins TRBV27 and TRBJ2-6, with TRBD1 matching over 8 bases. With V trimmed by 11 bases and J by 4 bases, 19 bases remained unmatched. The CDR3 consists of 18 residues. Germline V CDR1 and CDR2: MNHEY, SMNVEV (reference sequence). The chain's CDR3 is CASRPLDRASSGANVLTF. CDR3 nucleotides: TGTGCCTCCAGACCCTTGGACAGGGCCTCTTCAGGGGCCAACGTCCTGACTTTC.

The chain joins TRBV19 to TRBJ2-5; D perhaps matches TRBD1 (5 bases). The CDR3 consists of 11 residues. Between the trimmed V and J ends, which lost 8 bases and 4 bases, there was a span of 8 bases. Germline CDR1 reads LNHDA; CDR2 reads SQIVND (reference sequence). The CDR3 sequence: CASSQGETQYF. The CDR3 DNA sequence: TGTGCCAGTTCCCAGGGAGAGACCCAGTACTTC.

This sequence joins TRBV29-1 and TRBJ2-1; D gene unclear. The CDR3 length is 12 residues. Germline V gives CDR1 SQVTM, CDR2 ANQGSEA. Trimming took off 0 bases at V and 10 bases at J, with 10 bases between the two ends. CDR3 sequence: CSVEEDAFEQFF. The CDR3, as DNA: TGCAGCGTTGAAGAAGATGCTTTCGAGCAGTTCTTC.

The V gene is TRBV28, the J gene TRBJ2-1, with TRBD2 matching over 7 bases. Germline assignment: CDR1 MDHEN and CDR2 SYDVKM. The V segment lost 5 bases and the J segment 10 bases; nucleotides outside the gene matches: 11. This CDR3 has 14 residues. This chain's CDR3 is CASSGGGRLWEQFF. In DNA form, the CDR3 reads TGTGCCAGCAGTGGGGGGGGACGCCTGTGGGAGCAGTTCTTC.

This clone has more than one count but fewer than ten. V is TRBV11-3 and J is TRBJ2-1; possible D gene TRBD2, 5 bases. V shed 0 bases and J shed 4 bases, with 10 bases lying between them. The CDR3 has 15 amino acids. Germline CDR1 reads SGHNT; CDR2 reads YENEEA. The CDR3 nucleotides read TGTGCCAGCAGCTTAGATCATCGGACTTACAATGAGCAGTTCTTC. Its protein is CASSLDHRTYNEQFF.

The J gene is TRBJ1-5, the V gene TRBV2; D perhaps matches TRBD1 (5 bases). V was clipped by 4 bases and J by 6 bases, with 10 bases between them. Per germline, CDR1 SNHLY and CDR2 FYNNEI. The CDR3 has 13 amino acids. In DNA, the CDR3 is TGTGCCAGCAGTGCAGGGTTTAGTCAGCCCCAGCATTTT. This sequence encodes CASSAGFSQPQHF. The variable domain in full, with the rest retrieved from reference TRBV2 and TRBJ1-5, is EPEVTQTPSHQVTQMGQEVILRCVPISNHLYFYWYRQILGQKVEFLVSFYNNEISEKSEIFDDQFSVERPDGSNFTLKIRSTKLEDSAMYFCASSAGFSQPQHFGDGTRLSIL.

The chain's CDR3 is CASSLSGQTTYNEQFF. In DNA form, the CDR3 reads TGCGCCAGCAGCTTGAGTGGACAGACGACTTACAATGAGCAGTTCTTC. The rearrangement joins TRBV5-1 to TRBJ2-1; D is possibly TRBD1 (6 bases). CDR1 SGHRS and CDR2 YFSETQ come from the germline V gene. Trimming cost V 1 base and J 4 bases, with 15 bases left between them. CDR3 size: 16 residues.

This chain joins TRBV7-2 and TRBJ1-1; no reliable D call. V lost 3 bases and J 5 bases, leaving 7 bases between the germline ends. Germline-derived CDR1 and CDR2 are SGHTA and FQGNSA. The CDR3 contains 12 residues. CDR3 DNA: TGTGCCAGCAGCTTGAGGTATACTGAAGCTTTCTTT. Its translation is CASSLRYTEAFF.

This chain links TRBV19 with TRBJ2-5; possible D gene TRBD2, 6 bases. Germline values: CDR1 LNHDA, CDR2 SQIVND (reference sequence). V lost 10 bases and J lost 4, with 10 bases in between. The CDR3 contains 11 residues. CDR3 region: CATTSSETQYF. The CDR3, as DNA: TGTGCCACGACTAGTTCAGAGACCCAGTACTTC.

This clone was detected a few times. The chain recombines TRBV7-9 with TRBJ1-5, with a possible D match to TRBD1 (5 bases). The CDR3 has 16 residues. Trimming stripped 4 bases from V and 1 base from J, with 14 bases between. CDR1 SEHNR and CDR2 FQNEAQ come from the germline V gene (reference sequence). CDR3 region: CASSSPGAGSNQPQHF. The CDR3, as DNA: TGTGCCAGCAGCTCACCCGGGGCCGGGAGCAATCAGCCCCAGCATTTT. The complete variable domain, with remaining parts taken from reference TRBV7-9 and TRBJ1-5, reads DTGVSQNPRHKITKRGQNVTFRCDPISEHNRLYWYRQTLGQGPEFLTYFQNEAQLEKSRLLSDRFSAERPKGSFSTLEIQRTEQGDSAMYLCASSSPGAGSNQPQHFGDGTRLSIL.

This clone showed up just once. One end of the junction fails to match germline, which may point to a read error. V and J are TRBV30 and TRBJ1-2; the D gene is possibly TRBD1 (5 bases). The V gene's germline CDR1 is GTSNPN and CDR2 SVGIG (reference sequence). The CDR3 has 11 residues. CDR3 amino acids: CALGGDYGHTF. CDR3 nucleotides: TGTGCCCTTGGGGGAGACTATGGCCACACCTTC.

The chain employs TRBV4-3 and TRBJ2-7; 7 positions match TRBD2. This CDR3 spans 15 amino acids. Germline-derived CDR1 and CDR2 are LGHNA and YSLEER. The V gene end was trimmed by 4 bases and the J gene end by 4 bases; junction bases not matched to a gene: 10. This CDR3 is CASSRGGVTGYEQYF. Written as DNA, the CDR3 is TGCGCCAGCAGCCGGGGGGGGGTGACGGGTTACGAGCAGTACTTC.

This sequence joins TRBV9 and TRBJ1-1; TRBD1 might be the D (5 bases). In germline, CDR1 is SGDLS, CDR2 YYNGEE. CDR3 length: 15 residues. V lost 4 bases to trimming and J lost 3 bases, with 16 bases between them. The CDR3 DNA is TGTGCCAGCAGCCCCTCCCTGGGGGGTTACACTGAAGCTTTCTTT. Its translation is CASSPSLGGYTEAFF.

The rearrangement joins TRBV3-1 (or the pseudogene TRBV3-2) to TRBJ1-1; no definite D call. Germline CDR1 reads LGHDT; CDR2 reads YNNKEL (reference sequence). The V gene lost 1 base and the J gene lost 4 bases, with 10 bases spanning the gap. The CDR3 is made up of 14 amino acids. The CDR3 sequence: CASSQGVRGTEAFF. Written as DNA, the CDR3 is TGTGCCAGCAGCCAAGGGGTGCGGGGCACTGAAGCTTTCTTT.

The chain employs TRBV19 and TRBJ2-1; possibly TRBD2 for D (6 bases). Germline CDR1 and CDR2: LNHDA and SQIVND (reference sequence). The CDR3 covers 14 residues. Trimming left V 3 bases short and J 4 bases short, with 10 bases between. The CDR3 region is CASSMWGEYNEQFF. The DNA of the CDR3 is TGTGCCAGTAGTATGTGGGGGGAGTACAATGAGCAGTTCTTC.

The V call is TRBV3-1 (or the pseudogene TRBV3-2), the J call TRBJ2-7; the match to TRBD1 covers 10 bases. The V gene end was trimmed by 5 bases and the J gene end by 1 base; junction bases not matched to a gene: 8. The CDR3 consists of 16 residues. CDR1 is LGHDT, CDR2 YNNKEL, per germline (reference sequence). The CDR3 spells CASSNNRDRGSYEQYF. The CDR3 bases are TGTGCCAGCAGCAACAACCGGGACAGGGGATCCTACGAGCAGTACTTC.

The V gene is TRBV28, the J gene TRBJ2-7, with a possible D match to TRBD2 (6 bases). The germline V gene encodes CDR1 MDHEN and CDR2 SYDVKM. The CDR3 is 15 residues long. V lost 4 bases to trimming and J lost 2 bases, with 15 bases between them. In DNA, the CDR3 is TGTGCCAGCAGTTCGACTAGGGTCCTAGCCTACGAGCAGTACTTC. It codes for CASSSTRVLAYEQYF.

This chain uses TRBV12-3 or TRBV12-4 with TRBJ1-1, with D maybe TRBD1 (5 bases). CDR3 length: 12 residues. V shed 3 bases and J shed 6 bases, with 8 bases lying between them. CDR3 nucleotides: TGTGCCAGCAGTTTGGGGACTCCTGAAGCTTTCTTT. It encodes CASSLGTPEAFF.

V and J are TRBV2 and TRBJ1-3, with D unresolved. This CDR3 is 14 amino acids long. With 2 bases removed from V and 2 bases from J, the gap between germline ends came to 7 bases. Germline CDR1 reads SNHLY; CDR2 reads FYNNEI. The DNA of the CDR3 is TGTGCCAGCAGTGAAAGGCAGACTGGAAACACCATATATTTT. It translates to CASSERQTGNTIYF.